The sequence of this TCR beta chain was determined in a study of molecular identifiers for immune sequencing clone quantification. The CD8+CD4-CCR7+CD45RA+ phenotype defined the sorted naive CD8 T cells. Previously published methods and listed TCR primers were used for the bulk TCR libraries. TCRdb processed the PCR reads anew with MiXCR; each CDR3 protein has one entry. The top ten clones hold around 0.79% of a sample with 460,000 or so distinct CDR3 sequences, roughly 26% of them seen once. Study observations and caveats: Identical TCR molecules that share a barcode could lead to an underestimation of highly expanded clone sizes.

This CDR3 spans 13 amino acids. The germline V gene encodes CDR1 MNHNS and CDR2 SASEGT. V lost 8 bases and J 4 bases, leaving 11 bases between the germline ends. This clonotype was counted only a few times. Its antigen remains unidentified. This sequence was found in a human donor in good health. Some libraries in this study had Jurkat cell RNA spiked in. The specimen sequenced was naive CD8+ T cells from blood, with Jurkat cell RNA spiked in. Sample subset: FACS-sorted CD8+CD4-CCR7+CD45RA+ naive T cells. The V and J genes are TRBV6-1 and TRBJ2-2, with TRBD2 as a possible D gene (6 bases). DNA for the CDR3: TGTGCCAGCGGAGGGTCGAGCACCGGGGAGCTGTTTTTT. Translation: CASGGSSTGELFF.